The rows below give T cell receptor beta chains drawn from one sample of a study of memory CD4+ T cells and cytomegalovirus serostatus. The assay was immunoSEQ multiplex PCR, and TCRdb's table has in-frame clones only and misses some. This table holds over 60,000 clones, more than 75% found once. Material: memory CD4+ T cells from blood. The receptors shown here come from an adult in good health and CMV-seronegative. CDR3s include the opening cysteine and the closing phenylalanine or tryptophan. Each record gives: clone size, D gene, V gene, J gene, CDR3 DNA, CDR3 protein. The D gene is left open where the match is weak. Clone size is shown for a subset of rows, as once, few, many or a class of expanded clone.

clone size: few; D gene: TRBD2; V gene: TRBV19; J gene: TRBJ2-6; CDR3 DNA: TGTGCCAGTATCTCACCGGGACTAGCAAACCCAGTCCTGACTTTC; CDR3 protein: CASISPGLANPVLTF
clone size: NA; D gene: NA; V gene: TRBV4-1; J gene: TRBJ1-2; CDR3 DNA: TGCGCCAGCAGCCAAGACGGGAGCCTTAACTATGGCTACACCTTC; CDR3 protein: CASSQDGSLNYGYTF
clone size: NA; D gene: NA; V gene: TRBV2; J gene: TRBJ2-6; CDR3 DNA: TGTGCCAGCAGACGAGGCTTCTCTGGGGCCAACGTCCTGACTTTC; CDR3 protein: CASRRGFSGANVLTF
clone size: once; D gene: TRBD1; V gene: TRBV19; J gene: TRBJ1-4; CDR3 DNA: TGTGCCACGACGACAGGGGTTGCAACTAATGAAAAACTGTTTTTT; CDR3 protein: CATTTGVATNEKLFF
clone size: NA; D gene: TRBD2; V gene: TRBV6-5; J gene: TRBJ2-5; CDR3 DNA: TGTGCCAGCAGTAGCGGGAGCGGGGAGACCCAGTACTTC; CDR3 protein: CASSSGSGETQYF
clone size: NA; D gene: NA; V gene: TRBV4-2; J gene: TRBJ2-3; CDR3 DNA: TGTGCCAGCAGCGAAGGGAGGCTAGGTAGCTCAGATACGCAGTATTTT; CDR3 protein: CASSEGRLGSSDTQYF
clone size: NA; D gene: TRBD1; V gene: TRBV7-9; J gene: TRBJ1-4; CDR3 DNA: TGTGCCAGCAGGCTGACAGGGGGCTATGAAAAACTGTTTTTT; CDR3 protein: CASRLTGGYEKLFF
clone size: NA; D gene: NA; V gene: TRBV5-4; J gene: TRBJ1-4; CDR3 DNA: TGTGCCAGCAGTCGCGGGGCAAGGGATGAAAAACTGTTTTTT; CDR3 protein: CASSRGARDEKLFF
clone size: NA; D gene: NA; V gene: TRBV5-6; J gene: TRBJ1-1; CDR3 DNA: TGTGCCAGCAGCTCAATACAGGGCAGCACTGAAGCTTTCTTT; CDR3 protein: CASSSIQGSTEAFF
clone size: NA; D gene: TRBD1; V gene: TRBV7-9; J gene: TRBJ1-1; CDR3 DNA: TGTGCCAGCAGCCTATTGGGGGACAGGGACACTGAAGCTTTCTTT; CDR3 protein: CASSLLGDRDTEAFF
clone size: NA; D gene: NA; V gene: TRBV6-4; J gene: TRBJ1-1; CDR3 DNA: TGTGCCAGCAGTGACTCGGACAACACTGAAGCTTTCTTT; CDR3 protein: CASSDSDNTEAFF
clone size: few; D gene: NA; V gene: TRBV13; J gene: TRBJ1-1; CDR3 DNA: TGTGCCAGCAGCTTAGGAGGGTTTGTTGGGACCGAAGCTTTCTTT; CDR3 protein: CASSLGGFVGTEAFF
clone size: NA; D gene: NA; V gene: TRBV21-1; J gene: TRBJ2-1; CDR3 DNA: TGTCTCCCTAGCGGGAGCTACAATGAGCAGTTCTTC; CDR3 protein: CLPSGSYNEQFF
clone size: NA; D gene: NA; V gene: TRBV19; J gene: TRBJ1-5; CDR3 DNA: TGTGCCACCTCAGGGAGGGGGAGCAATCAGCCCCAGCATTTT; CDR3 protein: CATSGRGSNQPQHF
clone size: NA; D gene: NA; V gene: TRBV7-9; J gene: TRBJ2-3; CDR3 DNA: TGTGCCAGCAGCCTTAGGGTTGCCAGCACAGATACGCAGTATTTT; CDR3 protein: CASSLRVASTDTQYF
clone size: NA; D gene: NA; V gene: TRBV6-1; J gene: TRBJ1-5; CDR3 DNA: TGTGCCAGCAGTGATACCACTGTCGGACCCCAGCATTTT; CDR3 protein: CASSDTTVGPQHF
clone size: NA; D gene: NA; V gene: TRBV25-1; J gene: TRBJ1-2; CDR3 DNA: TGTGCCAGCAGTGAGGAAAGGGCCTATGGCTACACCTTC; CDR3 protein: CASSEERAYGYTF
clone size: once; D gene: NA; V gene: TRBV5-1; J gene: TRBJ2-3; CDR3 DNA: TGCGCCAGCAGCTTGGCCAGGATCGAGTCAGATACGCAGTATTTT; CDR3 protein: CASSLARIESDTQYF
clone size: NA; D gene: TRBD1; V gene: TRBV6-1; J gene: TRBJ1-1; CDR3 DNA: TGTGCCAGCAGTCCCAGGCGGGACAGTACTGAAGCTTTCTTT; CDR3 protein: CASSPRRDSTEAFF
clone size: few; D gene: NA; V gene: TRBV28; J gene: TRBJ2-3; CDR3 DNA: TGTGCCAGCAACCCAGGAACTCACACAGATACGCAGTATTTT; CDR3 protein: CASNPGTHTDTQYF
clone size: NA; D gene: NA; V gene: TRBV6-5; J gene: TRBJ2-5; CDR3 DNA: TGTGCCAGCAGTTACTCAGGCTCCAACTCGGCCCAGTACTTC; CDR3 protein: CASSYSGSNSAQYF
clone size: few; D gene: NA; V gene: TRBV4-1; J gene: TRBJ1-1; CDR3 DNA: TGCGCCAGCAGCCAAGAGCGGCGGCAGCCTGACACTGAAGCTTTCTTT; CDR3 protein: CASSQERRQPDTEAFF
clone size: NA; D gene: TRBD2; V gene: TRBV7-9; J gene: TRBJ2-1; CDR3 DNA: TGTGCCAGCAGCCAAACCCCGGGACTAGTCCCCCTCAATGAGCAGTTCTTC; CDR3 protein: CASSQTPGLVPLNEQFF
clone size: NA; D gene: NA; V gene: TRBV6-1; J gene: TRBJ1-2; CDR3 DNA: TGTGCCAGCAGTGAAGCCGCAGAGACAAGCAACACCTTC; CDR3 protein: CASSEAAETSNTF
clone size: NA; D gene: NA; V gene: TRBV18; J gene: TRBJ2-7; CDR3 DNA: TGTGCCAGCTCAACAGCTCTACAGGGATACGAGCAGTACTTC; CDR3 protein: CASSTALQGYEQYF
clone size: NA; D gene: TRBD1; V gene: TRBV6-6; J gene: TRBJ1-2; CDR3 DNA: TGTGCCAGCAGTACAACAGGGGTTCCCTATGGCTACACCTTC; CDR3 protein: CASSTTGVPYGYTF
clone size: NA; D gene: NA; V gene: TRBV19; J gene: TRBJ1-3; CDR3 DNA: TGTGCCAGTAGTATGACGTGGCGGGACTCTGGAAACACCATATATTTT; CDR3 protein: CASSMTWRDSGNTIYF
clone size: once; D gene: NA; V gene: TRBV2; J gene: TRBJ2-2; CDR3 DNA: TGTGCCAGCAGTGTGGTCTCGGGGAACACCGGGGAGCTGTTTTTT; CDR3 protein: CASSVVSGNTGELFF
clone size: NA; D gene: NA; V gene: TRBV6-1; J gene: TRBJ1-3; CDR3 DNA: TGTGCCAGCATGGAAGGACAATCTGGAAACACCATATATTTT; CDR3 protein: CASMEGQSGNTIYF
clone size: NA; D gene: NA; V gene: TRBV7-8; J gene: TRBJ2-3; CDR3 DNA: TGTGCCAGCAGCCCCCTTCTGGGCGAAGATACGCAGTATTTT; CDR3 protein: CASSPLLGEDTQYF
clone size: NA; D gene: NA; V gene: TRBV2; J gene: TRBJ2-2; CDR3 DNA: TGTGCCAGCAGTGAAGAGAGGAGATACGGGGAGCTGTTTTTT; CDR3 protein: CASSEERRYGELFF
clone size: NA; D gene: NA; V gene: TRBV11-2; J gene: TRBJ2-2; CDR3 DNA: TGTGCCAGCAGCTTTGCCGGATTGGGGCTGTTTTTT; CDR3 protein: CASSFAGLGLFF
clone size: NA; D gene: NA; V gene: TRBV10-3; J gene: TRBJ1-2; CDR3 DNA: TGTGCCATCAGCGCTGGTAGGAGTAACTATGGCTACACCTTC; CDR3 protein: CAISAGRSNYGYTF
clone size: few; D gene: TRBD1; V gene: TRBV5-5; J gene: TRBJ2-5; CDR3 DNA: TGTGCCAGCAGAGACCAGTTGGGACAGCCTCAAGAGACCCAGTACTTC; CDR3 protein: CASRDQLGQPQETQYF
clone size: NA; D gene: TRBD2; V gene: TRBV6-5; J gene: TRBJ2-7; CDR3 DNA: TGTGCCAGCAGTTACTCGCTCGGGGGGGGATACGAGCAGTACTTC; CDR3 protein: CASSYSLGGGYEQYF
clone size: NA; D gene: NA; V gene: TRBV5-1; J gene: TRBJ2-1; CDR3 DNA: TGCGCCAGCAGCCCCGAAAGGGGTAGGCCTAATGAGCAGTTCTTC; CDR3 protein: CASSPERGRPNEQFF
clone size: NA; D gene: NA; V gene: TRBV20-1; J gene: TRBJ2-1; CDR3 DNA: TGCAGTGCTAGCCCCAGAAGTGAGCAGTTCTTC; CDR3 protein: CSASPRSEQFF
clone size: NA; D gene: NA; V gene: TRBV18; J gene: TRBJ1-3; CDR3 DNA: TGTGCCAGCTCACCTCAAAACGAAGGAAACACCATATATTTT; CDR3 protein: CASSPQNEGNTIYF
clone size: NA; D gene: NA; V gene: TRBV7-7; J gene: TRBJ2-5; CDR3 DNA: TGTGCCAGCAGCCCATTCAAGACAACTCTTGGGACCCAGTACTTC; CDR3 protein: CASSPFKTTLGTQYF
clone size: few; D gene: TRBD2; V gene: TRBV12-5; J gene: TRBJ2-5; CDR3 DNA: TGTGCTAGTGGTTTGCCTAGCGGGAGCCCGAGAGAGACCCAGTACTTC; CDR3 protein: CASGLPSGSPRETQYF
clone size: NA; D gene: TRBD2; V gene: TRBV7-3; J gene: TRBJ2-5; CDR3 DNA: TGTGCCAGCAGCACTACTAGCGACGAGACCCAGTACTTC; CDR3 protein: CASSTTSDETQYF
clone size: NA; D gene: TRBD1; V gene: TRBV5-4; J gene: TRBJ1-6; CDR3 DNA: TGTGCCAGCAGCTTGGGTGGGGACAGACTCTTTCACTTT; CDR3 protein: CASSLGGDRLFHF
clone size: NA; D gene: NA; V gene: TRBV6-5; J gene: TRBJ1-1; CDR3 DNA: TGTGCCAGTTTTAAAAGGACCTACACTGAAGCTTTCTTT; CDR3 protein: CASFKRTYTEAFF
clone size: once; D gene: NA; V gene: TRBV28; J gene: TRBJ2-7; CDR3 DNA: TGTGCCAGCAGTTTACCCGGGACCCGCTCCTACGAGCAGTACTTC; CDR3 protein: CASSLPGTRSYEQYF
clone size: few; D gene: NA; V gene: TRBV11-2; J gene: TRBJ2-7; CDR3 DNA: TGTGCCAGCAGCCATAACTACGAGCAGTACTTC; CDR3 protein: CASSHNYEQYF
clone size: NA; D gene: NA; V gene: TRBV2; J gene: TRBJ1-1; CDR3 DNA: TGTGCCAGCAGTACCGACGGGAACACTGAAGCTTTCTTT; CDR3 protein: CASSTDGNTEAFF
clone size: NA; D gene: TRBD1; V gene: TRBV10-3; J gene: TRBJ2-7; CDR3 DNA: TGTGCCATCAGTGCAAGGCAGGGGGCGGACGAGCAGTACTTC; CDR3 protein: CAISARQGADEQYF
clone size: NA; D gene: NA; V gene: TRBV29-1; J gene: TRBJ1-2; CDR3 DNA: TGCAGCGCCTCCCTTCAGACAGATGGCTACACCTTC; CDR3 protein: CSASLQTDGYTF
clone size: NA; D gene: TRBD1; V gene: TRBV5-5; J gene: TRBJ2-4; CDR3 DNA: TGTGCCAGCAGCTCGGGACAGGGGCTGGCCAAAAACATTCAGTACTTC; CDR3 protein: CASSSGQGLAKNIQYF
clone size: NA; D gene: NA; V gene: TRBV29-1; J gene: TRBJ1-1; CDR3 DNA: TGCAGCGTTGAGGGGGCCGGGCGGGGTAAGGCTTTCTTT; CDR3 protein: CSVEGAGRGKAFF
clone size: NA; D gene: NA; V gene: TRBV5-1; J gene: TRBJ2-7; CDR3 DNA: TGCGCCAGCAGCTTTTCCTACGAGCAGTACTTC; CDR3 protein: CASSFSYEQYF
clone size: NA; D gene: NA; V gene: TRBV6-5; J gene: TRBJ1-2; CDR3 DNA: TGTGCCAGCAGTTCCCGAAAGACAAGGCCATATGGCTACACCTTC; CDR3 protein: CASSSRKTRPYGYTF
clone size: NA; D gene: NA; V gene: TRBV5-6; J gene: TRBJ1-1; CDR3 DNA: TGTGCCAGCAGCTTGGCAGGTTATAACACTGAAGCTTTCTTT; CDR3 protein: CASSLAGYNTEAFF
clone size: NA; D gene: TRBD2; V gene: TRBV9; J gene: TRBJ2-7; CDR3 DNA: TGTGCCAGCAGCAAGACCGCCGGGACTAGCGGGGAGCAGTACTTC; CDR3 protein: CASSKTAGTSGEQYF
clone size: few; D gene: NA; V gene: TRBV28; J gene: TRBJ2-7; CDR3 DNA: TGTGCCACCCATAAACGGCCCTACGAGCAGTACTTC; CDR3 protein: CATHKRPYEQYF